Below, one T cell receptor beta chain is given with its context. The sample belongs to a study of shared clonotypes between healthy human individuals. CDR3 length: 20 residues. Germline-derived CDR1 and CDR2 are MDHEN and SYDVKM. The trim removed 3 bases at V and 1 base at J, leaving 16 bases unmatched. Researchers divided each subset's genomic DNA evenly across several immunoSEQ plates. Each PCR replicate run on unsorted PBMC took in roughly 0.3 ug DNA, tens of thousands of T cell genomes. Sequencing used immunoSEQ multiplex PCR; TCRdb keeps in-frame clones, though not all of them. The sample contains hundreds of thousands of clones, around 80% of which appear only once. Caucasian adults living in Nashville, Tennessee, provided all samples. The unsorted samples took around 81 million PBMCs to get genomic DNA.

This rearrangement joins TRBV28 to TRBJ1-3, with 9 bases identical to TRBD1. Source material: PBMCs. This clonotype was sampled from a woman aged 40 to 49 in good health. Some clones in this sample may be carry-over from other donors' samples. This CDR3 is CASSFSPSRWGQGSGNTIYF. Here the CDR3 DNA reads TGTGCCAGCAGTTTTTCCCCATCGAGGTGGGGACAGGGATCTGGAAACACCATATATTTT.